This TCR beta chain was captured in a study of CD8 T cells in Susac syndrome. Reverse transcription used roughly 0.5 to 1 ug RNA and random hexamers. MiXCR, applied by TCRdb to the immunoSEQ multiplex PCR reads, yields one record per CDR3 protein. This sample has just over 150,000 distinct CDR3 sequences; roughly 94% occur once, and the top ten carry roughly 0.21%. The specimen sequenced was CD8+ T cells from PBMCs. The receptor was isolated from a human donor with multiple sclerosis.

This CDR3 reads CASTITGGPNEQFF. The CDR3 DNA follows: TGTGCCAGCACCATTACGGGGGGCCCCAATGAGCAGTTCTTC. The chain couples TRBV7-9 to TRBJ2-1; possibly TRBD2 for D (7 bases). Germline-derived CDR1 and CDR2 are SEHNR and FQNEAQ (reference sequence). V was pared by 7 bases and J by 6 bases, with 16 bases between. The CDR3 is 14 amino acids.